Below are 28 T cell receptor beta chains sequenced from a single sample in a study of T cell responses to AZD1222 COVID-19 vaccine. Sequencing was performed with immunoSEQ multiplex PCR; in TCRdb, only in-frame clones are kept and a portion is missing. The top ten clones hold approximately 10% of a sample with around 170,000 clones, around 88% of them seen once. This specimen was peripheral blood, taken 28 days after the second AZD1222 dose. The receptors derive from an adult who received the AZD1222 COVID-19 vaccine.

The rearrangement joins TRBV9 to TRBJ2-2; 11 positions match TRBD2. The CDR3 spans 15 residues. Per the germline V gene, CDR1 is SGDLS and CDR2 is YYNGEE. V was pared by 5 bases and J by 3 bases, with 3 bases of the junction left unmatched. The CDR3 region has the DNA TGTGCCAGCAGTGTTAGCGGGGGGGACACCGGGGAGCTGTTTTTT. Its translation: CASSVSGGDTGELFF.

The rearrangement uses TRBV11-2 and TRBJ1-1; TRBD1 agrees at 8 bases. The CDR3 contains 15 residues. Germline loops: CDR1 SGHAT, CDR2 FQNNGV. V dropped 5 bases and J dropped 3; count of bases not matched to a gene: 8. CDR3 residues: CASSPIDRGDTEAFF. The DNA of the CDR3 is TGTGCCAGCAGCCCCATAGACAGGGGTGACACTGAAGCTTTCTTT.

The genes are TRBV19 and TRBJ1-6; D not resolved. This CDR3 is built from 16 residues. Germline CDR1 and CDR2: LNHDA and SQIVND (reference sequence). V lost 2 bases, J lost 0 bases, and 8 bases lay in between. DNA of the CDR3: TGTGCCAGTAGTATAATGGCCAGCTCCTATAATTCACCCCTCCACTTT. This encodes CASSIMASSYNSPLHF.

This chain connects TRBV9 to TRBJ1-2; 10 positions match TRBD1. Germline loops: CDR1 SGDLS, CDR2 YYNGEE. Unmatched junction bases numbered 6, after V lost 3 bases and J lost 4 bases. The CDR3 has 15 amino acids. The DNA of the CDR3 is TGTGCCAGCAGCGAGGGACAGGGGATTGTCTATGGCTACACCTTC. This encodes CASSEGQGIVYGYTF.

This chain links TRBV5-1 with TRBJ1-6; possibly TRBD1 for D (5 bases). Trimming shortened V by 0 bases and J by 7 bases, and 14 bases separated the two germline ends. Looked up from germline, CDR1 is SGHRS and CDR2 is YFSETQ. CDR3 length equals 16 residues. The CDR3 is CASSLGDGQRNSPLHF. CDR3 nucleotide sequence: TGCGCCAGCAGCTTGGGGGACGGCCAAAGGAATTCACCCCTCCACTTT.

This clone was seen only a few times. The chain is built from TRBV7-2 and TRBJ2-7, with 7 bases fitting TRBD2. This CDR3 is built from 14 residues. Per germline, CDR1 SGHTA and CDR2 FQGNSA. J gave up 4 bases and V 5 bases, and 8 bases lay outside the gene matches. In DNA, the CDR3 is TGTGCCAGCAGCCAACCGGGACTACCATACGAGCAGTACTTC. Encoded protein: CASSQPGLPYEQYF.

This clone was detected a few times. This chain uses TRBV18 with TRBJ1-2, with D unresolved. V was shortened by 2 bases and J by 2 bases, with 9 bases between the two germline ends. CDR1 and CDR2 from the germline V gene are KGHSH and LQKENI. This CDR3 has 14 residues. The CDR3 nucleotides read TGTGCCAGCTCACCAGTTGGCAGGAACTATGGCTACACCTTC. It translates to CASSPVGRNYGYTF.

In nucleotides, the CDR3 is TGTGCCTGGAGCCGACAGACTACTATCGCCTATGGCTACACCTTC. It is translated as CAWSRQTTIAYGYTF. This chain joins TRBV30 and TRBJ1-2; D possibly corresponds to TRBD1 (5 bases). The CDR3 covers 15 residues. The V gene's germline CDR1 is GTSNPN and CDR2 SVGIG (reference sequence). V was shortened by 3 bases and J by 4 bases, with 18 bases between the two germline ends.

Note on this clone: The sample contains more than one DNA sequence encoding this CDR3. The chain joins TRBV30 to TRBJ1-6; D is ambiguous. Germline V gene lookup returns CDR1 GTSNPN and CDR2 SVGIG (reference sequence). The CDR3 covers 11 residues. Trimming stripped 2 bases from V and 6 bases from J, with 2 bases between. The CDR3, as DNA: TGTGCCTGGAGTCTTAATTCACCCCTCCACTTT. As protein: CAWSLNSPLHF.

J is TRBJ1-3 and V is TRBV4-3; 7 bases are a match to TRBD1. There are 17 residues in the CDR3. J gave up 2 bases and V 0 bases, and 7 bases lay outside the gene matches. Looked up from germline, CDR1 is LGHNA and CDR2 is YSLEER. The CDR3 here is CASSQEFQGGPGNTIYF. The DNA of the CDR3 is TGCGCCAGCAGCCAAGAGTTTCAGGGGGGTCCTGGAAACACCATATATTTT.

The chain couples TRBV27 to TRBJ1-1, with 8 bases that match TRBD1. The CDR3 sequence is 16 residues long. From germline, CDR1 is MNHEY and CDR2 SMNVEV (reference sequence). V lost 3 bases, J lost 0 bases, and 6 bases stayed unmatched. The chain's CDR3 is CASSLDRDSLNTEAFF. The CDR3 DNA sequence: TGTGCCAGCAGTTTGGACAGGGATTCCCTGAACACTGAAGCTTTCTTT.

The chain carries TRBV4-1 and TRBJ2-3, with 11 bases that match TRBD1. The CDR3 runs to 17 residues. V trimming: 0 bases; J trimming: 4 bases; junction bases outside the gene matches: 6. CDR1 is MGHRA, CDR2 YSYEKL, per germline. CDR3 nucleotide sequence: TGCGCCAGCAGCCAAGACCCAAAGGGACAGGGGGCAGATACGCAGTATTTT. Its translation: CASSQDPKGQGADTQYF.

This chain joins TRBV5-1 and TRBJ2-5, with no clear D. The CDR3 is 13 residues long. V lost 3 bases, J lost 0 bases, and 6 bases lay in between. Germline values: CDR1 SGHRS, CDR2 YFSETQ. The CDR3 coding sequence is TGCGCCAGCAGCTCGACGTACCAAGAGACCCAGTACTTC. Amino acids: CASSSTYQETQYF.

The table lists this clone with a count of one. This chain connects TRBV11-2 to TRBJ1-6; no firm D call. From germline, CDR1 is SGHAT and CDR2 FQNNGV. The V end was cut by 5 bases, the J end by 7 bases, with 9 bases between. The CDR3 loop spans 13 amino acids. For the CDR3, the DNA is TGTGCCAGCAGCGGCGGACCGAATTCACCCCTCCACTTT. It specifies CASSGGPNSPLHF.

This chain connects TRBV4-1 to TRBJ2-2; D is unclear. Trimming left V 1 base short and J 6 bases short, with 9 bases between. The CDR3 is made up of 14 amino acids. The V gene's germline CDR1 is MGHRA and CDR2 YSYEKL. This chain's CDR3 is CASSQAVVPGELFF. CDR3 sequence (DNA): TGCGCCAGCAGCCAAGCTGTAGTCCCCGGGGAGCTGTTTTTT.

The chain is built from TRBV19 and TRBJ1-6; unclear D gene. This CDR3 region has 13 residues. Germline CDR1 LNHDA, CDR2 SQIVND (reference sequence). The V gene lost 5 bases and the J gene lost 6 bases, with 8 bases spanning the gap. In DNA, the CDR3 is TGTGCCAGTAGTTCGGAAGCTAATTCACCCCTCCACTTT. Amino acid sequence: CASSSEANSPLHF.

The chain recombines TRBV7-9 with TRBJ2-1; possibly TRBD2 for D (6 bases). V was clipped by 7 bases and J by 4 bases, with 11 bases between them. Germline V gene data show CDR1 as SEHNR and CDR2 as FQNEAQ (reference sequence). The CDR3 is 13 amino acids. This chain's CDR3 is CASTSGGYNEQFF. The CDR3 DNA is TGTGCCAGCACCTCTGGGGGGTACAATGAGCAGTTCTTC.

V is TRBV18 and J is TRBJ2-7; 8 nucleotides align to TRBD1. Trimming removed 3 bases from V and 2 bases from J; junction bases left unmatched: 0. This CDR3 region has 13 residues. From germline, CDR1 is KGHSH and CDR2 LQKENI. The CDR3 sequence: CASSPDRAYEQYF. In DNA, the CDR3 is TGTGCCAGCTCACCGGACAGGGCCTACGAGCAGTACTTC. The full variable domain, in which reference TRBV18 and TRBJ2-7 provide the parts outside the CDR3, is NAGVMQNPRHLVRRRGQEARLRCSPMKGHSHVYWYRQLPEEGLKFMVYLQKENIIDESGMPKERFSAEFPKEGPSILRIQQVVRGDSAAYFCASSPDRAYEQYFGPGTRLTVT.

The rearrangement links TRBV6-5 to TRBJ1-1; no definite D call. The ends were cut back, 6 bases at V and 0 bases at J, with 11 bases in the middle. Germline CDR1 MNHEY, CDR2 SVGAGI. The CDR3 has 14 amino acids. CDR3 coding DNA: TGTGCCAGCAGCGGAGCGAACCTGAACACTGAAGCTTTCTTT. Amino acid sequence: CASSGANLNTEAFF.

V usage is TRBV5-1 and J usage is TRBJ2-1; the D gene is possibly TRBD2 (5 bases). CDR3 length equals 16 residues. The germline CDR1 and CDR2 sequences are SGHRS and YFSETQ. V was clipped by 0 bases and J by 1 base, with 11 bases between them. The CDR3 bases are TGCGCCAGCAGCTTGGGGGGAGTCATATCCTACAATGAGCAGTTCTTC. This gives the protein CASSLGGVISYNEQFF.

This clone was recorded only once. The rearrangement links TRBV10-1 to TRBJ1-4, with a tentative D call TRBD1 (6 bases). V was clipped by 3 bases and J by 8 bases, with 16 bases between them. The CDR3 length is 15 residues. Germline lookup yields CDR1 WNHNN and CDR2 SYGVQD (reference sequence). The CDR3 sequence is CASSDTQGANEKLFF. The DNA for the CDR3 is TGCGCCAGCAGTGACACACAGGGAGCAAACGAAAAACTGTTTTTT.

This chain uses TRBV7-3 with TRBJ1-3; no definite D call. The V and J ends lost 3 bases and 0 bases respectively, with 12 bases between them. Germline V gene sequence: CDR1 SGHTA, CDR2 FQGTGA. This CDR3 has 16 residues. The CDR3, as DNA: TGTGCCAGCAGCTTGTCCAGCCCGCTCTCTGGAAACACCATATATTTT. Translated: CASSLSSPLSGNTIYF. The variable domain in full, completed from reference TRBV7-3 and TRBJ1-3, reads GAGVSQTPSNKVTEKGKYVELRCDPISGHTALYWYRQSLGQGPEFLIYFQGTGAADDSGLPNDRFFAVRPEGSVSTLKIQRTERGDSAVYLCASSLSSPLSGNTIYFGEGSWLTVV.

V is TRBV10-2 and J is TRBJ1-3, with D possibly being TRBD1 (5 bases). Germline CDR1 and CDR2: WSHSY and SAAADI. This CDR3 comprises 16 residues. V was trimmed by 5 bases and J by 0 bases, leaving 14 bases between them. CDR3 nucleotides: TGCGCCAGCAGTCAACAGGACCCTACCTCTGGAAACACCATATATTTT. Translating gives CASSQQDPTSGNTIYF.

This chain links TRBV30 with TRBJ1-4; a weak D match, TRBD1 (6 bases). Germline loops: CDR1 GTSNPN, CDR2 SVGIG (reference sequence). The CDR3 runs 15 residues. V was trimmed by 2 bases and J by 7 bases, leaving 17 bases between them. CDR3 sequence: CAWSIDRHVSEKLFF. In nucleotides, the CDR3 is TGTGCCTGGAGTATAGACAGGCATGTATCTGAAAAACTGTTTTTT.

V gene TRBV19 combines with J gene TRBJ1-1, with unresolved D. This CDR3 spans 13 amino acids. Germline V CDR1 and CDR2: LNHDA, SQIVND (reference sequence). Deletions cut 7 bases from V and 4 bases from J, with 13 bases between. The CDR3 is CASTVGRATEAFF. The CDR3 nucleotides read TGTGCCAGTACCGTCGGGCGGGCCACTGAAGCTTTCTTT. Complete variable domain (other parts from reference TRBV19 and TRBJ1-1): DGGITQSPKYLFRKEGQNVTLSCEQNLNHDAMYWYRQDPGQGLRLIYYSQIVNDFQKGDIAEGYSVSREKKESFPLTVTSAQKNPTAFYLCASTVGRATEAFFGQGTRLTVV.

The chain joins TRBV7-2 to TRBJ2-2; 7 bases line up with TRBD1. V was clipped by 2 bases and J by 2 bases; unmatched bases: 11. The CDR3 runs 18 residues. Per germline, CDR1 SGHTA and CDR2 FQGNSA. The CDR3 DNA is TGTGCCAGCAGCTTAATACCTGTGGGACAGTTAAACACCGGGGAGCTGTTTTTT. Residues: CASSLIPVGQLNTGELFF. The full variable domain, completed using reference TRBV7-2 and TRBJ2-2, is GAGVSQSPSNKVTEKGKDVELRCDPISGHTALYWYRQSLGQGLEFLIYFQGNSAPDKSGLPSDRFSAERTGGSVSTLTIQRTQQEDSAVYLCASSLIPVGQLNTGELFFGEGSRLTVL.

The chain is built from TRBV5-5 and TRBJ2-1, with 8 bases aligning to TRBD1. J gave up 5 bases and V 2 bases, and 6 bases lay outside the gene matches. Germline V gives CDR1 SGHKS, CDR2 YYEKEE (reference sequence). The CDR3 loop spans 15 amino acids. CDR3 amino acids: CASSLTGGNNNEQFF. The CDR3 DNA follows: TGTGCCAGCAGCTTAACAGGGGGTAACAACAATGAGCAGTTCTTC.

The rearrangement links TRBV19 to TRBJ1-5; 9 nucleotides agree with TRBD1. This CDR3 spans 15 amino acids. Trimming removed 3 bases from V and 6 bases from J; junction bases left unmatched: 6. CDR1 LNHDA and CDR2 SQIVND come from the germline V gene (reference sequence). Here the CDR3 DNA reads TGTGCCAGTAGTATTCCCGGGACAGGGCTTCAGCCCCAGCATTTT. This encodes CASSIPGTGLQPQHF.